The entry that follows covers one T cell receptor (beta chain) sequence. As yet, its antigen is unknown. Distinct nucleotide sequences in the sample also encode this CDR3. This entry comes from a study of T cell responses to AZD1222 COVID-19 vaccine. About the research overall: Second-dose groups at about 4 or about 12 weeks were pooled.

The assay was immunoSEQ multiplex PCR, and TCRdb's table has in-frame clones only and misses some. The data show fewer than 130,000 clones, with 70% to 90% seen just once and around 3.3% held by the top ten. Study conclusions and caveats: Spike-specific TCRs gained breadth and depth after people received two AZD1222 doses. Clonal diversity was possibly underestimated, and white British individuals and females predominated among donors.

This clonotype was obtained from an adult in good health. The starting material was peripheral blood, obtained on day 0 of AZD1222 vaccination.

CDR3 in amino acids: CASSQDMTGAGELFF. The DNA for the CDR3 is TGTGCCAGCAGCCAAGATATGACAGGGGCCGGGGAGCTGTTTTTT. The V and J genes are TRBV3-1 (or the pseudogene TRBV3-2) and TRBJ2-2; 8 nucleotides agree with TRBD1. This CDR3 is built from 15 residues. V shed 0 bases and J 6 bases; nucleotides not matched to a gene: 3. Per germline, CDR1 LGHDT and CDR2 YNNKEL (reference sequence).